This TCR beta chain appears in the sequencing data of a study of shared clonotypes between healthy human individuals. Overall study context: Researchers drew samples from a couple of women and three men aged 18 to 49.

Ten immunoSEQ deep assay plates held the unsorted PBMC DNA. Method: immunoSEQ multiplex PCR; TCRdb's copy keeps in-frame clones and lacks some. The profile covers 450,000 or so clones, with roughly three quarters appearing a single time and about 12% taken by the ten largest. Those who donated were healthy HIV-negative adults, with no recent acute infections or vaccinations reported. General observations from the study: The sole specimen, blood, was sampled, and tissue repertoires likely differ.

Concerning this clone itself: Antigen specificity is unknown.

The germline V and J ends were trimmed by 3 bases and 2 bases, with 12 bases remaining between them. Per the germline V gene, CDR1 is SGHDT and CDR2 is YYEEEE. This CDR3 region has 14 residues. The rearrangement uses TRBV5-6 and TRBJ2-7; a possible D gene is TRBD1 (6 bases). The receptor's source is a woman in her thirties or forties in good health. Some clones in this sample may be carry-over from other donors' samples. The sample was PBMCs. CDR3 sequence (DNA): TGTGCCAGCAGCTCCCTCAGGGGCGCCTACGAGCAGTACTTC. This codes for CASSSLRGAYEQYF. The variable domain in full, with the rest retrieved from reference TRBV5-6 and TRBJ2-7, is DAGVTQSPTHLIKTRGQQVTLRCSPKSGHDTVSWYQQALGQGPQFIFQYYEEEERQRGNFPDRFSGHQFPNYSSELNVNALLLGDSALYLCASSSLRGAYEQYFGPGTRLTVT.